This T cell receptor (beta chain) was recorded in a study of T cells after posttransplantation cyclophosphamide. Regarding the study as a whole: TRB clonality was highly associated with recipient CMV seropositivity and reactivation. Donor CD8+ memory clones often dominated recipient blood repertoires at later times. TRB overlap between skin or GI tissue T cells and blood was limited.

Controls had myeloablative marrow grafts with methotrexate and calcineurin inhibitor, sampled at 1 year. The data were produced by immunoSEQ multiplex PCR, yet TCRdb's version contains in-frame clones alone and is incomplete. The sample shows 20,000 to 25,000 clones, roughly nine tenths of them seen only once. This clone showed up just a few times. Antigen: not known. The V gene's germline CDR1 is SGHTA and CDR2 FQGTGA. Trimming took off 5 bases at V and 0 bases at J, with 11 bases between the two ends. This CDR3 comprises 15 residues. Sequences were derived from PBMCs, sampled approximately twelve months after allogeneic stem cell transplant with calcineurin inhibitor and methotrexate. The TCR sequence derives from a female patient aged 30-39 years who received an allogeneic stem cell transplant from an unrelated donor, was CMV-positive, and had acute and chronic GVHD. Some T cells here may be from the graft donor. The chain links TRBV7-3 to TRBJ1-3; D is unclear. The CDR3 spells CASSLNTDSGNTIYF. DNA of the CDR3: TGTGCCAGCAGCCTAAACACAGACTCTGGAAACACCATATATTTT. The full variable domain, in which reference TRBV7-3 and TRBJ1-3 provide the parts outside the CDR3, is GAGVSQTPSNKVTEKGKYVELRCDPISGHTALYWYRQSLGQGPEFLIYFQGTGAADDSGLPNDRFFAVRPEGSVSTLKIQRTERGDSAVYLCASSLNTDSGNTIYFGEGSWLTVV.